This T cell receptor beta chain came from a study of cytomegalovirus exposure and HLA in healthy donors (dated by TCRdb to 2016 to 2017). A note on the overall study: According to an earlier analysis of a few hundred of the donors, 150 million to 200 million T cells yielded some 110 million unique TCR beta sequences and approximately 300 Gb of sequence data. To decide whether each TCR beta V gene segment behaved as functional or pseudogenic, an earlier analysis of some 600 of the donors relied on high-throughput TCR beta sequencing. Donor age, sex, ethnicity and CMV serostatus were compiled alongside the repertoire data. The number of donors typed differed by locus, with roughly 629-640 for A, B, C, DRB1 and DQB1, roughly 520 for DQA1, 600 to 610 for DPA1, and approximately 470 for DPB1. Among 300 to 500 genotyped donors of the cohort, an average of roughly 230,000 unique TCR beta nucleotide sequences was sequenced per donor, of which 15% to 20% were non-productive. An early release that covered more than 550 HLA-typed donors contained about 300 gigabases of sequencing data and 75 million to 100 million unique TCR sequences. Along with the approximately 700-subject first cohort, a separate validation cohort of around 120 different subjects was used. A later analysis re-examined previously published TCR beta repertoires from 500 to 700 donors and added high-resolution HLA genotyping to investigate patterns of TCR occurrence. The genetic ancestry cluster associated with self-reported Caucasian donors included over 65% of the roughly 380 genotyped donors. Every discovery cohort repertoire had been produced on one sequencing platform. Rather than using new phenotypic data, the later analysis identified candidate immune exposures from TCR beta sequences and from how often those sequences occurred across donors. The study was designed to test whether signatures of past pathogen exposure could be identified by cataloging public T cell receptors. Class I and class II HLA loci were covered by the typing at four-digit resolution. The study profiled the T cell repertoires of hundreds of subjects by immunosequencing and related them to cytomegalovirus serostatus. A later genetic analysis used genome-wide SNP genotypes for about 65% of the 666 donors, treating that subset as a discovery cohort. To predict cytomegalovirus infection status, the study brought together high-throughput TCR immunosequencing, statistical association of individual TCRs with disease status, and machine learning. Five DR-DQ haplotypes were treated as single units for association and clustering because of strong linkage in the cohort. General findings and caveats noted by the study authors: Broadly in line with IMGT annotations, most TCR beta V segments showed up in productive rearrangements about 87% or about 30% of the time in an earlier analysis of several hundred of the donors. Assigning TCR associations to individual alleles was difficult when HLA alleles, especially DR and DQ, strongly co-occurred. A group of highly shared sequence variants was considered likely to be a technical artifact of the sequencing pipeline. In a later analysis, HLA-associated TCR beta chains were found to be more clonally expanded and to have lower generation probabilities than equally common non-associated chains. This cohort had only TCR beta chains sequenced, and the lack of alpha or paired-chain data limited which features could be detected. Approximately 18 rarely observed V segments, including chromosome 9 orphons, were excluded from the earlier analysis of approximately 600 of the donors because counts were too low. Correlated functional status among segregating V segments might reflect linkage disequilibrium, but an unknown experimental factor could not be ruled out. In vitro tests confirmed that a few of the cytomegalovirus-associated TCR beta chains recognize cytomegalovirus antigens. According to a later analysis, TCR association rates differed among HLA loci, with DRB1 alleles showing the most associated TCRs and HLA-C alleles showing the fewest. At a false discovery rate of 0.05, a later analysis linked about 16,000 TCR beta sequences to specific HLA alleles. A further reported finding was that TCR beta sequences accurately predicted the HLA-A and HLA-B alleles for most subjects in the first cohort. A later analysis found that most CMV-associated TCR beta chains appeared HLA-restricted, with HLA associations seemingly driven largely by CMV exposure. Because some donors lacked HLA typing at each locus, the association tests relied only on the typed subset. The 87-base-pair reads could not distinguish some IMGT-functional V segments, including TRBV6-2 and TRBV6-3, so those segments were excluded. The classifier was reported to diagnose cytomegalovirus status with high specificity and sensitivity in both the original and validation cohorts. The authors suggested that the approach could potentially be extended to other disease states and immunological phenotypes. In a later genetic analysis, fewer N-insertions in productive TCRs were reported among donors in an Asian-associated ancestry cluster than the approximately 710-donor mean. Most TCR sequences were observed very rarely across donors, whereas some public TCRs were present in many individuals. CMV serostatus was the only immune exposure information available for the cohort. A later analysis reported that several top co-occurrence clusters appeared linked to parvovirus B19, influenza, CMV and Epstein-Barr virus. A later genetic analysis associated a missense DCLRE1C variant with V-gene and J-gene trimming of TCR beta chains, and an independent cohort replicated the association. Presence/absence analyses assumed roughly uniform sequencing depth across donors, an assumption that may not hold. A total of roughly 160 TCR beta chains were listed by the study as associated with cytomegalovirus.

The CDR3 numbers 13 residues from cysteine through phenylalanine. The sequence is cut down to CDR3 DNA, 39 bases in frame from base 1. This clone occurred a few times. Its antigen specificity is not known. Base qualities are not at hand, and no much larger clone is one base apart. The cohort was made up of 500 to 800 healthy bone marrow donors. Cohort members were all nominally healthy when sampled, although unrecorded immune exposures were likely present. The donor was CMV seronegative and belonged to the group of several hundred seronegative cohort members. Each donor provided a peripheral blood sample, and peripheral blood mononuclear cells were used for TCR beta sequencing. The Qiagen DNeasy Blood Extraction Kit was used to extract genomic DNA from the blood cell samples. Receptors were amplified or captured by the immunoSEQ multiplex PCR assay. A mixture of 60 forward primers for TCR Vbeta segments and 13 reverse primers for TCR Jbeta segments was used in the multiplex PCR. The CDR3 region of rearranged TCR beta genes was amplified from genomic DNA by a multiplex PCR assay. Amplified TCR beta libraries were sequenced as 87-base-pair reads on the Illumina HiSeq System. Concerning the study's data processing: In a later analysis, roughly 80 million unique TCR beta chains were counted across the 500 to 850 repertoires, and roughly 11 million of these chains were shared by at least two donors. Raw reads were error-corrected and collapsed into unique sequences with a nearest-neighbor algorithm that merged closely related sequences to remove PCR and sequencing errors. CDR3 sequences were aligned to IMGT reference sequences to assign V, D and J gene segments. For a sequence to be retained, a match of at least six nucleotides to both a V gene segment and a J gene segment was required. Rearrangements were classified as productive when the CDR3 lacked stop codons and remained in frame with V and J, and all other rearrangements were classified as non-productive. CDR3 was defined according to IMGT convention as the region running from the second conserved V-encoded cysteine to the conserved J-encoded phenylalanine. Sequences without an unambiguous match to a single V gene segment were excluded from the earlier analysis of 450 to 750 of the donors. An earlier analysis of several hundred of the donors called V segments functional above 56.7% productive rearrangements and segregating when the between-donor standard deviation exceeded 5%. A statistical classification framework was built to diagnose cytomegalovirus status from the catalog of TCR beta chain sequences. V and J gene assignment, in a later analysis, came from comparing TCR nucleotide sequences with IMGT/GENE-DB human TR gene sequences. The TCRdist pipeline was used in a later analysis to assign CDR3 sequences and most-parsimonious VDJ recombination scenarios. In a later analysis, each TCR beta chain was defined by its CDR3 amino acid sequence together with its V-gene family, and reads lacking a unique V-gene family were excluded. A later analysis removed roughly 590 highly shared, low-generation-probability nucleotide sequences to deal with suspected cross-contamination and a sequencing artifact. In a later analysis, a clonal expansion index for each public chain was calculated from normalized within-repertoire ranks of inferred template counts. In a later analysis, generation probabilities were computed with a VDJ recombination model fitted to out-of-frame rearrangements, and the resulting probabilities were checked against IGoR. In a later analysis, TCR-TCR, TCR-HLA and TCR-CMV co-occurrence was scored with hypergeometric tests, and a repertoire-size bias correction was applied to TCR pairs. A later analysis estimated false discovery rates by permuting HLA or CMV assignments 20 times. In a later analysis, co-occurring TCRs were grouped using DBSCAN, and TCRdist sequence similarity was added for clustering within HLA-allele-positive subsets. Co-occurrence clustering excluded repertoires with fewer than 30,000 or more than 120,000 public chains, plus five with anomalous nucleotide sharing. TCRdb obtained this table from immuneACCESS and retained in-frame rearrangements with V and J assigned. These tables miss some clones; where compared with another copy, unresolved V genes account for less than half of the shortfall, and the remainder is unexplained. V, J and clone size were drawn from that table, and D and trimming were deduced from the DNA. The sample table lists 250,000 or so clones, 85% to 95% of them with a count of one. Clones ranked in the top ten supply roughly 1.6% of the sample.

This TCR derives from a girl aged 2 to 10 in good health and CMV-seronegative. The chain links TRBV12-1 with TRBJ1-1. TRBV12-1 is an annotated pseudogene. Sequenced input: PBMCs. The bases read TGTGCCAGCAGCCCGGGGTTGAACACTGAAGCTTTCTTT. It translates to CASSPGLNTEAFF.